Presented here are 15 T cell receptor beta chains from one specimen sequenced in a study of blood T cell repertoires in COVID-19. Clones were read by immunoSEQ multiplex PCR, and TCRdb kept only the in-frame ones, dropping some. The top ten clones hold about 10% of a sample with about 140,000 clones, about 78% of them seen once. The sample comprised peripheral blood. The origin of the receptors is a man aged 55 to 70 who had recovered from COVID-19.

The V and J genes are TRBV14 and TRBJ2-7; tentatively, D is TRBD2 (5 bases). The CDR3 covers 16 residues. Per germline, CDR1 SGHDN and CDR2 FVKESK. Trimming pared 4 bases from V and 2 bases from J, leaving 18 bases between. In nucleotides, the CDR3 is TGTGCCAGCAGCCTCCGAGAAACTAGTCCAACCTACGAGCAGTACTTC. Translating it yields CASSLRETSPTYEQYF.

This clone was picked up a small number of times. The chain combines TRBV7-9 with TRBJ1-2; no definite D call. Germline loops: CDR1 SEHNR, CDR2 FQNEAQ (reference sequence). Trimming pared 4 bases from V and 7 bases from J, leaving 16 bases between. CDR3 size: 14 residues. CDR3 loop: CASSSPGPVTGYTF. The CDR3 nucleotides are TGTGCCAGCAGCTCACCAGGCCCCGTCACTGGCTACACCTTC.

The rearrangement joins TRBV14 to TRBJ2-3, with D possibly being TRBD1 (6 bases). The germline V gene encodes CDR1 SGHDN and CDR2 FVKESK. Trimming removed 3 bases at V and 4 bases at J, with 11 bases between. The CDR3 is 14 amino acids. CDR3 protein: CASSQGAFPDTQYF. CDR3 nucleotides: TGTGCCAGCAGCCAGGGGGCCTTCCCAGATACGCAGTATTTT.

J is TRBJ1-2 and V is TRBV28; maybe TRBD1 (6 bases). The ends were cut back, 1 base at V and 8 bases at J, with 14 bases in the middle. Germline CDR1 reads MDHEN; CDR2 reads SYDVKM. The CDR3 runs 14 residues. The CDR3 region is CASSLLQGDSGYTF. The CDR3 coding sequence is TGTGCCAGCAGTTTATTACAGGGTGATAGCGGCTACACCTTC.

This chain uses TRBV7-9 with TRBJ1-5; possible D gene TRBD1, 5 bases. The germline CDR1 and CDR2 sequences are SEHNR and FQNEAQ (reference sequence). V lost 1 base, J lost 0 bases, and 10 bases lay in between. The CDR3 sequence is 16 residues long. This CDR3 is CASSLGSGVSNQPQHF. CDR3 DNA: TGTGCCAGCAGCTTAGGGTCGGGGGTTAGCAATCAGCCCCAGCATTTT.

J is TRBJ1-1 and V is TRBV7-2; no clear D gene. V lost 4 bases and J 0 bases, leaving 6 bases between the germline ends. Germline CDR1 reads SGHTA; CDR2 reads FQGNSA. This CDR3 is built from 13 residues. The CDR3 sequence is CASSSDMNTEAFF. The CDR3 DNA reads TGTGCCAGCAGCTCCGACATGAACACTGAAGCTTTCTTT.

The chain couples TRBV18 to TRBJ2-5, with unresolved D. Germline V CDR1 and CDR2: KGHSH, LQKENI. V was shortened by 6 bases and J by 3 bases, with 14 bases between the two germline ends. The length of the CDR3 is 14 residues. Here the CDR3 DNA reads TGTGCCAGCTCTCTGACTCCCGAAAAAGAGACCCAGTACTTC. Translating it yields CASSLTPEKETQYF.

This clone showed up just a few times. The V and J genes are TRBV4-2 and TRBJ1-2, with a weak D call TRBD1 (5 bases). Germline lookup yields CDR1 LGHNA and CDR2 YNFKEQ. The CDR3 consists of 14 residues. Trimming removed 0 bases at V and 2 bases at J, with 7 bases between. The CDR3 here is CASSQDRGNYGYTF. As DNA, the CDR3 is TGTGCCAGCAGCCAAGATCGGGGGAACTATGGCTACACCTTC.

CDR3 DNA: TGCGCCAGCAGCTTGGAAGTTGTGGGCAGGGCCGGAAACACCATATATTTT. The encoded protein is CASSLEVVGRAGNTIYF. The V gene is TRBV5-1, the J gene TRBJ1-3; D may be TRBD1 (5 bases). Germline V gives CDR1 SGHRS, CDR2 YFSETQ. The CDR3 covers 17 residues. Trimming pared 0 bases from V and 4 bases from J, leaving 17 bases between.

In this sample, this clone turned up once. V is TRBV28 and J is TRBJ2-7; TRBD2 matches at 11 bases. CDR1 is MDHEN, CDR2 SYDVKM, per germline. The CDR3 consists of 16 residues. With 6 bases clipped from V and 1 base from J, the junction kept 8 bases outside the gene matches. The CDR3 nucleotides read TGTGCCAGCAGAAATAGCGGGGGGGCCATTTCCTACGAGCAGTACTTC. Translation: CASRNSGGAISYEQYF.

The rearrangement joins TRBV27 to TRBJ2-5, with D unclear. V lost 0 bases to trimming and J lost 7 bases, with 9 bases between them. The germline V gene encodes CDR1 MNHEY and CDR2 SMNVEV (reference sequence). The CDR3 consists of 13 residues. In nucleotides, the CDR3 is TGTGCCAGCAGTTTATCGGCCCGCTGGACCCAGTACTTC. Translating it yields CASSLSARWTQYF.

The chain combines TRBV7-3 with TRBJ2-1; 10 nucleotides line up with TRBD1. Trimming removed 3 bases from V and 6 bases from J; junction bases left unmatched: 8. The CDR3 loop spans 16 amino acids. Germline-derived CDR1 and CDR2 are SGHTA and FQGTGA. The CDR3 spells CASSFGDRGRGNEQFF. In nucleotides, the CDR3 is TGTGCCAGCAGCTTTGGGGACAGGGGAAGGGGCAATGAGCAGTTCTTC.

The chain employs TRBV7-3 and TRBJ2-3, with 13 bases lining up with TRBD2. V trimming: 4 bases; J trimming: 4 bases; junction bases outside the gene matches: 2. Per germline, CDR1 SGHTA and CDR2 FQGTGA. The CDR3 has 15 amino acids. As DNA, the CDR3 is TGTGCCAGCAGCTCCGGACTAGCGGGAGCAGATACGCAGTATTTT. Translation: CASSSGLAGADTQYF.

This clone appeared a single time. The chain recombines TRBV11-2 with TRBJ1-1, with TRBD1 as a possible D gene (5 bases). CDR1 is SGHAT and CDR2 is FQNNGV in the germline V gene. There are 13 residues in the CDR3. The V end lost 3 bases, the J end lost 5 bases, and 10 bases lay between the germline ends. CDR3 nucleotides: TGTGCCAGCAGCTTGAGGGAGGGGACTGAAGCTTTCTTT. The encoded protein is CASSLREGTEAFF.

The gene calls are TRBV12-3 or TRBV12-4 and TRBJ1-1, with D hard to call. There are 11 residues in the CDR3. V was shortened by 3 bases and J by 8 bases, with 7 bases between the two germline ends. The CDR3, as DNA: TGTGCCAGCAGTTTCCTGACAGAAGCTTTCTTT. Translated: CASSFLTEAFF.